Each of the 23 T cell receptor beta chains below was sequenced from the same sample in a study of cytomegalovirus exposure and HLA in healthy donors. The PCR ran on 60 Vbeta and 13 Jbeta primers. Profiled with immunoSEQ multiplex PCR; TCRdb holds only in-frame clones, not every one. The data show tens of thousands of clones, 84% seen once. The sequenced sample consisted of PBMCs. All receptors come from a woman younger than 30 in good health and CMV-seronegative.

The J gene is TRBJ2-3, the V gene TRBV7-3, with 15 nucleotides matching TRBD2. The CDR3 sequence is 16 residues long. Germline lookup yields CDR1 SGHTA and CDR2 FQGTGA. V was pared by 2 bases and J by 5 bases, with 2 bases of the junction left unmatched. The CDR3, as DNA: TGTGCCAGCAGCTTAGGACTAGCGGGGGGGCGAGATACGCAGTATTTT. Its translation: CASSLGLAGGRDTQYF.

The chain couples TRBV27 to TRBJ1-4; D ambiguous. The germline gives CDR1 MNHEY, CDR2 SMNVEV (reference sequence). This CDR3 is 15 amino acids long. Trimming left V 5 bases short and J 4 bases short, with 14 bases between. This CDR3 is CASSPLVRYNEKLFF. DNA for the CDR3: TGTGCCAGCAGTCCCCTAGTACGTTATAATGAAAAACTGTTTTTT.

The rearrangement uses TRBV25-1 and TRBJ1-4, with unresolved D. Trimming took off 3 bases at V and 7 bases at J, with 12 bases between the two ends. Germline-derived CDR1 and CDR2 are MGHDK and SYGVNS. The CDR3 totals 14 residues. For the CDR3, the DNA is TGTGCCAGCAGTGATGGGCGACTAGGTGAAAAACTGTTTTTT. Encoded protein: CASSDGRLGEKLFF.

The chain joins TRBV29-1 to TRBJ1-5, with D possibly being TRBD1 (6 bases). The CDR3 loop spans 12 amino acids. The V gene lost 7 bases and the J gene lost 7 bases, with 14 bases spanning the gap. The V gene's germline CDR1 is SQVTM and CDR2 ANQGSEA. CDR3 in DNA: TGCAGCGCAGCACAGGGTGACCAGCCCCAGCATTTT. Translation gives CSAAQGDQPQHF.

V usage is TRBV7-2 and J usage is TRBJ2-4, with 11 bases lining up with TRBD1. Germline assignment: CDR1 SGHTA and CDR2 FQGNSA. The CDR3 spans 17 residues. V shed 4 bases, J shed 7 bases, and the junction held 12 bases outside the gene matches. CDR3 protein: CASSSRQGQGAANIQYF. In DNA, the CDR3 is TGTGCCAGCAGCTCGCGGCAAGGACAGGGGGCTGCGAACATTCAGTACTTC.

The CDR3 spells CASGPIPDYEQYF. As DNA, the CDR3 is TGTGCCAGCGGACCTATCCCCGACTACGAGCAGTACTTC. The chain has TRBV6-5 and TRBJ2-5; D uncertain. Gene TRBJ2-7 matches the end of the DNA better, so the J call may be wrong. Germline CDR1 and CDR2: MNHEY and SVGAGI. CDR3 length: 13 residues.

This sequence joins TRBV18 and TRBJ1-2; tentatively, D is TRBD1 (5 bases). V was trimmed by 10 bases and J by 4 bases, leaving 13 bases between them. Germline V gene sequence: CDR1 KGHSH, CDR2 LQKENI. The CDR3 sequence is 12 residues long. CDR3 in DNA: TGTGCCACCCTGGGAGGGGCCTATGGCTACACCTTC. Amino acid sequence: CATLGGAYGYTF. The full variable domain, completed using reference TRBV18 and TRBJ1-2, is NAGVMQNPRHLVRRRGQEARLRCSPMKGHSHVYWYRQLPEEGLKFMVYLQKENIIDESGMPKERFSAEFPKEGPSILRIQQVVRGDSAAYFCATLGGAYGYTFGSGTRLTVV.

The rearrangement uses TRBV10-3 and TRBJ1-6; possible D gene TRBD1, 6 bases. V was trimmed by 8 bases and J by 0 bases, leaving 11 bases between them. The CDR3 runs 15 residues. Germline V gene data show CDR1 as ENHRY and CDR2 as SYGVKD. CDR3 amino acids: CAIAEQGSYNSPLHF. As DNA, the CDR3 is TGTGCCATCGCAGAACAGGGCTCCTATAATTCACCCCTCCACTTT.

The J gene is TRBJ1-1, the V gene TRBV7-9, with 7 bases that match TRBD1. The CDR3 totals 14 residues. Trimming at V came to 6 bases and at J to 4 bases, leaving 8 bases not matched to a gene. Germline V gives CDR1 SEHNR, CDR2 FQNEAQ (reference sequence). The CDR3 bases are TGTGCCAGCAGTCCGACAGGGCTCCGCACTGAAGCTTTCTTT. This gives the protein CASSPTGLRTEAFF.

CDR3 nucleotide sequence: TGTGCCAGCAGCCCCTTCTCCGCAGGGGACGTTGAAGCTTTCTTT. Its translation is CASSPFSAGDVEAFF. The V call is TRBV7-9, the J call TRBJ1-1; D is perhaps TRBD1 (6 bases). From germline, CDR1 is SEHNR and CDR2 FQNEAQ (reference sequence). Trimming stripped 5 bases from V and 7 bases from J, with 20 bases between. This CDR3 has 15 residues.

The CDR3 DNA is TGTGCCAGCAGCGTAGCTAACCTAGCGGGCCTCTCTGGGGCCAACGTCCTGACTTTC. It codes for CASSVANLAGLSGANVLTF. The chain joins TRBV9 to TRBJ2-6; 8 bases match TRBD2. The V gene's germline CDR1 is SGDLS and CDR2 YYNGEE. The CDR3 spans 19 residues. After removal of 0 bases from V and 0 bases from J, the junction contained 8 bases not matched to a gene. Drawing the rest from reference TRBV9 and TRBJ2-6, the complete variable domain is DSGVTQTPKHLITATGQRVTLRCSPRSGDLSVYWYQQSLDQGLQFLIQYYNGEERAKGNILERFSAQQFPDLHSELNLSSLELGDSALYFCASSVANLAGLSGANVLTFGAGSRLTVL.

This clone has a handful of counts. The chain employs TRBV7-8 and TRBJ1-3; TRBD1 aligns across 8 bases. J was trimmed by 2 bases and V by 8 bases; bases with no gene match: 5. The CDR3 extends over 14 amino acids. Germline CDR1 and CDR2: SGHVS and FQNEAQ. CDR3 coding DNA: TGTGCCAGCGGGATACAGGGGGCTGGAAACACCATATATTTT. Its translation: CASGIQGAGNTIYF. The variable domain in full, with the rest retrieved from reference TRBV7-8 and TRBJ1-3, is GAGVSQSPRYKVAKRGQDVALRCDPISGHVSLFWYQQALGQGPEFLTYFQNEAQLDKSGLPSDRFFAERPEGSVSTLKIQRTQQEDSAVYLCASGIQGAGNTIYFGEGSWLTVV.

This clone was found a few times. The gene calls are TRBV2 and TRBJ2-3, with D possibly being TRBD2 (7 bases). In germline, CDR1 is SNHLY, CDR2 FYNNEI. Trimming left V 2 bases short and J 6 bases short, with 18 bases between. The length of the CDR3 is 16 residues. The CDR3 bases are TGTGCCAGCAGTGAAAGTCTAGGGGGGGTCATGGATACGCAGTATTTT. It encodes CASSESLGGVMDTQYF.

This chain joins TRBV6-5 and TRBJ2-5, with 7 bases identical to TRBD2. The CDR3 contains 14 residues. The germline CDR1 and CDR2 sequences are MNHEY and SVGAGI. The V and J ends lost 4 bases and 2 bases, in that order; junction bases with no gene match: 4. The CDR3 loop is CASSWTRLQETQYF. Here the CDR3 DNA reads TGTGCCAGCAGTTGGACTAGACTTCAAGAGACCCAGTACTTC.

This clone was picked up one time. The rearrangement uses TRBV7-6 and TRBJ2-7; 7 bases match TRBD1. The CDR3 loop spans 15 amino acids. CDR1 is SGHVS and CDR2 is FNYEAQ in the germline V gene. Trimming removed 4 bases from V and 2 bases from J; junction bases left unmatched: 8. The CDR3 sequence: CASSSTGTAAYEQYF. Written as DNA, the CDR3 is TGTGCCAGCAGCTCGACCGGGACAGCTGCCTACGAGCAGTACTTC.

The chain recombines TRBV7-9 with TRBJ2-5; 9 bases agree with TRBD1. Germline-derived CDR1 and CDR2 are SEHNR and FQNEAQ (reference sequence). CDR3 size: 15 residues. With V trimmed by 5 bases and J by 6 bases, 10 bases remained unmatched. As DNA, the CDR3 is TGTGCCAGCAGCATCGACTTGGGACAGGGCCAGACCCAGTACTTC. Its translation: CASSIDLGQGQTQYF.

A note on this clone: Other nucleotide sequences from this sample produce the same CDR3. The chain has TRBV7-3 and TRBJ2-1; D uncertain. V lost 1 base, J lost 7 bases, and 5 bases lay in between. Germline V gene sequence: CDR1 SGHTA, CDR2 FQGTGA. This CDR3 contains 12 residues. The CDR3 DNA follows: TGTGCCAGCAGCTTAAACGGTAATGAGCAGTTCTTC. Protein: CASSLNGNEQFF. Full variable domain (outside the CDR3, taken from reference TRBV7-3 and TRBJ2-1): GAGVSQTPSNKVTEKGKYVELRCDPISGHTALYWYRQSLGQGPEFLIYFQGTGAADDSGLPNDRFFAVRPEGSVSTLKIQRTERGDSAVYLCASSLNGNEQFFGPGTRLTVL.

CDR3 loop: CASSLEQGGRYEQYF. The CDR3 DNA sequence: TGTGCCAGCAGCTTAGAACAAGGGGGCCGGTACGAGCAGTACTTC. The chain recombines TRBV11-1 with TRBJ2-7; 7 bases fit TRBD1. Trimming cost V 1 base and J 4 bases; bases outside gene matches: 7. The length of the CDR3 is 15 residues. Germline V gene sequence: CDR1 SGHAT, CDR2 FQDESV (reference sequence).

The CDR3 DNA reads as TGTGCCAGCAGCTTAGAACAGGGGGAGCAGTTCTTC. As protein: CASSLEQGEQFF. The chain joins TRBV13 to TRBJ2-1, with 7 bases fitting TRBD1. The CDR3 length is 12 residues. CDR1 is PRHDT, CDR2 FYEKMQ, per germline (reference sequence). V lost 1 base and J lost 10; bases outside the gene matches: 1.

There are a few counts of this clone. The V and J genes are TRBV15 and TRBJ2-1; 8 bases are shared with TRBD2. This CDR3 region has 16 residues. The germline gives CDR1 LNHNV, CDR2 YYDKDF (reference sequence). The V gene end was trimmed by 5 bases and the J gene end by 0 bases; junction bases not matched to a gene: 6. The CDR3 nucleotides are TGTGCCACCAGCCGTGGAGCGGGGGACTCCTACAATGAGCAGTTCTTC. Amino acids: CATSRGAGDSYNEQFF.

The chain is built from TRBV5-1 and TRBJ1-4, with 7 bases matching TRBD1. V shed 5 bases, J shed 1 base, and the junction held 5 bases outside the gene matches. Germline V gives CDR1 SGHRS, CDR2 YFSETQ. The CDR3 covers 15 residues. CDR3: CASSPGQETNEKLFF. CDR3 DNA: TGCGCCAGCAGTCCCGGACAGGAAACTAATGAAAAACTGTTTTTT.

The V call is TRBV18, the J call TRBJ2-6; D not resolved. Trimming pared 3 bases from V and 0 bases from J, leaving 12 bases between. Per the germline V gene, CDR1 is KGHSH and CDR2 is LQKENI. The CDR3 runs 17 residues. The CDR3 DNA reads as TGTGCCAGCTCACCGGTAACTTCCTTCTCTGGGGCCAACGTCCTGACTTTC. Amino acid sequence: CASSPVTSFSGANVLTF.

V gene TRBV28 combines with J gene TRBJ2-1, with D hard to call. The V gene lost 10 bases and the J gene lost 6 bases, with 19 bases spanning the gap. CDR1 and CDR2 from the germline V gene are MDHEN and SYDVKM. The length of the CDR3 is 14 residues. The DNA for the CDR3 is TGTGCCACTCACCCGCGTTTGCCTGGCAATGAGCAGTTCTTC. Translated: CATHPRLPGNEQFF.